This T cell receptor (beta chain) was captured in a study of blood T cell repertoires in COVID-19. About the study: The study drew acute and convalescent COVID-19 samples from the United States, Italy and Spain. PBMCs, B-cell-depleted T cells, or T cells provided the cDNA or gDNA that made up the material.

As originally analysed: Amplifying reference gene primers gave estimates of nucleated cell counts. Clones were sequenced by immunoSEQ multiplex PCR, and TCRdb holds only the in-frame ones, with some missing. V, J and clone size reflect that table, while D and trimming were determined from the DNA. Found here are approximately 240,000 clones, approximately 84% of them singletons; the top ten hold about 4%. The CDR3 runs to 14 residues. Germline lookup yields CDR1 SGHDN and CDR2 FVKESK. Trimming took off 3 bases at V and 2 bases at J, with 9 bases between the two ends. This clone was detected once. Sequencing was performed on peripheral blood. This chain connects TRBV14 to TRBJ2-3; no definite D call. This receptor was identified in a man aged 50 to 60 with acute or convalescent COVID-19. The CDR3 sequence: CASSQSYPTDTQYF. The CDR3 DNA follows: TGTGCCAGCAGCCAGTCCTACCCCACAGATACGCAGTATTTT. The variable domain in full, with the rest retrieved from reference TRBV14 and TRBJ2-3, is EAGVTQFPSHSVIEKGQTVTLRCDPISGHDNLYWYRRVMGKEIKFLLHFVKESKQDESGMPNNRFLAERTGGTYSTLKVQPAELEDSGVYFCASSQSYPTDTQYFGPGTRLTVL.